These 23 T cell receptor beta chains were all obtained from the same sample, sequenced in a study of blood T cell repertoires in COVID-19. TCRdb keeps only in-frame clones here, not all; method: immunoSEQ multiplex PCR. The table has approximately 30,000 clones, around 90% seen once. Sequencing input: peripheral blood. Receptors were obtained from a human donor in a cohort sampled during active COVID-19.

This clone showed up just a few times. This chain links TRBV3-1 (or the pseudogene TRBV3-2) with TRBJ2-5, with 8 bases matching TRBD2. The CDR3 spans 14 residues. Trimming removed 7 bases from V and 5 bases from J; junction bases left unmatched: 9. CDR1 is LGHDT and CDR2 is YNNKEL in the germline V gene (reference sequence). CDR3 nucleotides: TGTGCCAGCACCCTTCGGGGGGGCGGGGAGACCCAGTACTTC. Its translation: CASTLRGGGETQYF.

J is TRBJ1-1 and V is TRBV7-9, with D possibly being TRBD1 (6 bases). Germline CDR1 is SEHNR and CDR2 is FQNEAQ (reference sequence). The CDR3 extends over 13 amino acids. Trimming left V 6 bases short and J 8 bases short, with 16 bases between. The DNA of the CDR3 is TGTGCCAGCAGACACACAAGGACAGTCGAAGCTTTCTTT. This sequence encodes CASRHTRTVEAFF. The full variable domain, in which reference TRBV7-9 and TRBJ1-1 provide the parts outside the CDR3, is DTGVSQNPRHKITKRGQNVTFRCDPISEHNRLYWYRQTLGQGPEFLTYFQNEAQLEKSRLLSDRFSAERPKGSFSTLEIQRTEQGDSAMYLCASRHTRTVEAFFGQGTRLTVV.

V and J are TRBV5-4 and TRBJ1-1, with D perhaps TRBD1 (6 bases). There are 14 residues in the CDR3. Trimming took off 1 base at V and 1 base at J, with 8 bases between the two ends. Germline V gene sequence: CDR1 SGHNT, CDR2 YYREEE (reference sequence). The CDR3 region has the DNA TGTGCCAGCAGCTTGCAGGGGCGGAACACTGAAGCTTTCTTT. Protein sequence: CASSLQGRNTEAFF.

V and J are TRBV14 and TRBJ1-2; 10 bases are a match to TRBD1. V gave up 4 bases and J gave up 4 bases; unmatched junction bases: 6. Germline CDR1 SGHDN, CDR2 FVKESK. The CDR3 is made up of 15 amino acids. The CDR3 here is CASSPTGQGTYGYTF. The CDR3 nucleotides read TGTGCCAGCAGCCCTACGGGACAGGGGACCTATGGCTACACCTTC.

V usage is TRBV6-5 and J usage is TRBJ2-2; tentatively, D is TRBD2 (6 bases). The CDR3 extends over 15 amino acids. Trimming removed 4 bases at V and 5 bases at J, with 14 bases between. Germline V CDR1 and CDR2: MNHEY, SVGAGI. CDR3 amino acids: CASSSRGRRTGELFF. DNA for the CDR3: TGTGCCAGCAGTTCGCGGGGACGGAGGACCGGGGAGCTGTTTTTT.

J is TRBJ1-1 and V is TRBV7-3; TRBD1 agrees at 8 bases. The germline gives CDR1 SGHTA, CDR2 FQGTGA. This CDR3 has 16 amino acids. V dropped 5 bases and J dropped 6; count of bases not matched to a gene: 14. CDR3: CASSAHPDREVSEAFF. CDR3 DNA: TGTGCCAGCAGCGCCCACCCGGACAGGGAAGTTTCTGAAGCTTTCTTT.

The V gene is TRBV5-1, the J gene TRBJ2-1; 7 bases align to TRBD2. The CDR3 covers 14 residues. Germline V gives CDR1 SGHRS, CDR2 YFSETQ. The trim removed 5 bases at V and 9 bases at J, leaving 11 bases unmatched. The CDR3 region is CASSPPGTTVEQFF. The CDR3 DNA is TGCGCCAGCAGTCCCCCCGGGACTACGGTTGAGCAGTTCTTC.

The chain uses TRBV29-1 and TRBJ2-3; D not resolved. In germline, CDR1 is SQVTM, CDR2 ANQGSEA. The CDR3 covers 11 residues. V lost 7 bases and J lost 2, with 7 bases in between. The CDR3 DNA reads TGCAGCGCCTCTTACACAGATACGCAGTATTTT. Encoded protein: CSASYTDTQYF.

The chain uses TRBV3-1 (or the pseudogene TRBV3-2) and TRBJ2-2; TRBD1 agrees at 9 bases. The CDR3 spans 15 residues. The V gene's germline CDR1 is LGHDT and CDR2 YNNKEL (reference sequence). V lost 4 bases to trimming and J lost 7 bases; unmatched junction nucleotides: 7. In nucleotides, the CDR3 is TGTGCCAGCAGCCCTCTTGGACAGGGGTACGGGGAGCTGTTTTTT. Its protein is CASSPLGQGYGELFF.

The chain is built from TRBV19 and TRBJ2-7; 9 positions match TRBD2. CDR1 LNHDA and CDR2 SQIVND come from the germline V gene (reference sequence). Unmatched junction bases numbered 9, after V lost 3 bases and J lost 3 bases. The CDR3 sequence is 16 residues long. The CDR3 nucleotides read TGTGCCAGTAGTATCGGAGGCGGGGGGGTATTCTACGAGCAGTACTTC. It encodes CASSIGGGGVFYEQYF. Based on the CDR3 plus reference TRBV19 and TRBJ2-7, the full variable domain is DGGITQSPKYLFRKEGQNVTLSCEQNLNHDAMYWYRQDPGQGLRLIYYSQIVNDFQKGDIAEGYSVSREKKESFPLTVTSAQKNPTAFYLCASSIGGGGVFYEQYFGPGTRLTVT.

The chain links TRBV3-1 (or the pseudogene TRBV3-2) to TRBJ1-1; the D is unclear. This CDR3 spans 15 amino acids. V shed 1 base and J shed 4 bases, with 13 bases lying between them. CDR1 is LGHDT, CDR2 YNNKEL, per germline (reference sequence). The CDR3 region is CASSQALLSGTEAFF. Here the CDR3 DNA reads TGTGCCAGCAGCCAAGCTCTTCTCAGCGGCACTGAAGCTTTCTTT.

This clone has just one count. The chain uses TRBV7-8 and TRBJ2-3; 10 nucleotides agree with TRBD2. Germline CDR1 and CDR2: SGHVS and FQNEAQ. J was trimmed by 3 bases and V by 10 bases; bases with no gene match: 13. The CDR3 has 16 amino acids. CDR3 in amino acids: CATRASGGSETDTQYF. The CDR3 DNA is TGTGCCACCAGGGCTAGCGGGGGCTCGGAAACAGATACGCAGTATTTT.

In this sample, this clone turned up a few times. The chain links TRBV1 to TRBJ2-1; TRBD2 is taken as the D call from the table, unchecked against the DNA. TRBV1 is classified as a pseudogene. The CDR3 sequence is 14 residues long. For the CDR3, the DNA is TGCACCAGCATCTCCAAGAGCTCCTACAATGAGCAGTTCTTC. It specifies CTSISKSSYNEQFF.

The chain employs TRBV6-2 or TRBV6-3 and TRBJ1-5; 9 bases line up with TRBD1. V was pared by 2 bases and J by 5 bases, with 4 bases of the junction left unmatched. CDR3 size: 15 residues. Germline CDR1 is MNHEY and CDR2 is SVGEGT. CDR3 DNA: TGTGCCAGCAGTTACCCCGGGACAGGGCATCAGCCCCAGCATTTT. Protein product: CASSYPGTGHQPQHF.

The CDR3 region is CASSSGTGEETQYF. The CDR3 region has the DNA TGTGCCAGCAGCTCAGGGACAGGGGAAGAGACCCAGTACTTC. The V and J genes are TRBV7-2 and TRBJ2-5, with TRBD1 identical over 10 bases. The CDR3 runs 14 residues. CDR1 SGHTA and CDR2 FQGNSA come from the germline V gene. Trimming removed 4 bases from V and 3 bases from J; junction bases left unmatched: 2.

This clone was picked up a small number of times. The chain is built from TRBV11-2 and TRBJ2-7; D remains ambiguous. From germline, CDR1 is SGHAT and CDR2 FQNNGV. The length of the CDR3 is 10 residues. Between the trimmed V and J ends, which lost 6 bases and 9 bases, there was a span of 9 bases. The CDR3 DNA reads TGTGCCAGCAGTTCGTTTGTGCAGTACTTC. Translating gives CASSSFVQYF.

The V gene is TRBV6-6, the J gene TRBJ2-5; tentatively, D is TRBD2 (5 bases). The germline V gene has CDR1 MNHNY and CDR2 SVGAGI (reference sequence). V lost 6 bases to trimming and J lost 2 bases, with 10 bases between them. This CDR3 has 13 amino acids. The CDR3 is CASRTGMQETQYF. Here the CDR3 DNA reads TGTGCCAGCAGAACCGGGATGCAAGAGACCCAGTACTTC.

The V gene is TRBV7-2, the J gene TRBJ1-1; D is unclear. The V and J ends lost 3 bases and 4 bases respectively, with 6 bases between them. This CDR3 contains 12 residues. Germline V gene lookup returns CDR1 SGHTA and CDR2 FQGNSA. The CDR3 here is CASSFTGTEAFF. DNA for the CDR3: TGTGCCAGCAGCTTTACGGGCACTGAAGCTTTCTTT.

This chain joins TRBV4-2 and TRBJ2-3; D is possibly TRBD2 (6 bases). The CDR3 has 17 residues. The V and J ends lost 0 bases and 2 bases respectively, with 15 bases between them. The V gene's germline CDR1 is LGHNA and CDR2 YNFKEQ. The CDR3: CASSQEGGAGNTDTQYF. The CDR3 DNA reads as TGTGCCAGCAGCCAAGAAGGCGGGGCGGGGAACACAGATACGCAGTATTTT.

The count of this clone is one. The chain joins TRBV29-1 to TRBJ2-2; TRBD1 matches 10 bases. In germline, CDR1 is SQVTM, CDR2 ANQGSEA. This CDR3 spans 13 amino acids. The V and J ends lost 7 bases and 5 bases, in that order; junction bases with no gene match: 4. Here the CDR3 reads CSGSGQGTGELFF. CDR3 DNA: TGCAGCGGCTCGGGACAGGGGACCGGGGAGCTGTTTTTT.

J is TRBJ1-1 and V is TRBV28; D is possibly TRBD1 (5 bases). This CDR3 has 11 amino acids. The V gene's germline CDR1 is MDHEN and CDR2 SYDVKM. The ends were cut back, 8 bases at V and 7 bases at J, with 11 bases in the middle. The CDR3 protein is CASQGQGEAFF. DNA of the CDR3: TGTGCCAGCCAGGGCCAGGGTGAAGCTTTCTTT.

The chain carries TRBV4-1 and TRBJ2-7, with 8 bases identical to TRBD2. Germline CDR1 and CDR2: MGHRA and YSYEKL. V lost 1 base to trimming and J lost 3 bases; unmatched junction nucleotides: 8. The CDR3 totals 16 residues. The CDR3 spells CASSQAFGGEFYEQYF. For the CDR3, the DNA is TGCGCCAGCAGCCAAGCCTTCGGGGGGGAATTCTACGAGCAGTACTTC.

This chain joins TRBV7-6 and TRBJ1-6, with 10 bases aligning to TRBD1. Trimming took 0 bases from V and 7 from J; bases not matched to a gene: 3. Germline values: CDR1 SGHVS, CDR2 FNYEAQ. The CDR3 is made up of 16 amino acids. The CDR3 loop is CASSLAPGQGNSPLHF. The CDR3, as DNA: TGTGCCAGCAGCTTAGCCCCGGGACAGGGGAATTCACCCCTCCACTTT.